The clone carrying this T cell receptor (beta chain) occurred many times. Its antigen is still unknown. Indicated time point: pre-sensitization, week 0. Treatment noted: therapeutic diphenylcyclopropenone sensitization with weekly scalp DPC. With 5 bases clipped from V and 0 bases from J, the junction kept 3 bases outside the gene matches. Per the germline V gene, CDR1 is DFQATT and CDR2 is SNEGSKA (reference sequence). This CDR3 comprises 14 residues. MiXCR, run by TCRdb on the RACE reads, gives a single entry per CDR3 protein. The data contain 350,000 to 450,000 distinct CDR3 sequences, roughly 5.3% of them singletons. The data belong to a study of human T cells and chemical hapten exposure. Whole-study context: Minor pooled library volume differences mainly drove per-sample TCR yield variation. Findings and limits, study-wide: Expanded TCRs produced significantly more large CDR3 similarity clusters than controls did.

The source material was whole blood, sampled in connection with sensitization to the hapten diphenylcyclopropenone (DPC). The clonotype originates from a woman aged 45-59 years with alopecia areata. Some clones in this sample may be carry-over from other donors' samples. The chain couples TRBV20-1 to TRBJ2-3, with 9 positions matching TRBD2. In DNA form, the CDR3 reads TGCAGTGCTCCCACTAGCGGGAGCACAGATACGCAGTATTTT. Translated: CSAPTSGSTDTQYF.